One T cell receptor (beta chain) is described in this entry. The same CDR3 arises from other DNA sequences in this sample as well. CDR3 size: 15 residues. The germline V and J ends were trimmed by 3 bases and 0 bases, with 6 bases remaining between them. Germline V gives CDR1 SNHLY, CDR2 FYNNEI. These data originate in a study of shared clonotypes between healthy human individuals. Study overall: With ages of 18 to 49, the donors were two women and a few men.

Assay execution took place at the deep level. Clones were sequenced by immunoSEQ multiplex PCR, and TCRdb holds only the in-frame ones, with some missing. Of 950,000 to 1,100,000 clones detected, approximately 76% appear once; the ten largest clones hold 1.2% to 1.5%. This rearrangement joins TRBV2 to TRBJ1-6; D unclear. This TCR was sampled from a man aged 18-30 years in good health. Source material: memory CD4+ T cells sorted from blood. Documented subset: CD45RA-negative fraction. This chain's CDR3 is CASSDRSSYNSPLHF. The CDR3 nucleotides read TGTGCCAGCAGTGACAGGAGCTCCTATAATTCACCCCTCCACTTT. Full variable domain (missing parts from reference TRBV2 and TRBJ1-6): EPEVTQTPSHQVTQMGQEVILRCVPISNHLYFYWYRQILGQKVEFLVSFYNNEISEKSEIFDDQFSVERPDGSNFTLKIRSTKLEDSAMYFCASSDRSSYNSPLHFGNGTRLTVT.